Sequencing of this T cell receptor (beta chain) was carried out in a study of blood T cell repertoires in COVID-19. Per the original data handling: For nucleated cells, counts were estimated from reference gene primer amplification. Some clones are missing from TCRdb's copy, which holds only in-frame ones; the method was immunoSEQ multiplex PCR. The V and J calls and clone size come from that table; D and trimming were worked out from the DNA. The sample has 110,000 to 150,000 clones; about four fifths are singletons. CDR3 length equals 15 residues. Germline CDR1 reads SGHNT; CDR2 reads YYREEE (reference sequence). With V trimmed by 2 bases and J by 3 bases, 5 bases remained unmatched.

This receptor was taken from a human donor in a cohort sampled during active COVID-19. Sequencing was carried out using peripheral blood. The J gene is TRBJ1-1, the V gene TRBV5-4; TRBD1 aligns across 9 bases. For the CDR3, the DNA is TGTGCCAGCAGCTTCCAACAGGGGGCGCACACTGAAGCTTTCTTT. This codes for CASSFQQGAHTEAFF.